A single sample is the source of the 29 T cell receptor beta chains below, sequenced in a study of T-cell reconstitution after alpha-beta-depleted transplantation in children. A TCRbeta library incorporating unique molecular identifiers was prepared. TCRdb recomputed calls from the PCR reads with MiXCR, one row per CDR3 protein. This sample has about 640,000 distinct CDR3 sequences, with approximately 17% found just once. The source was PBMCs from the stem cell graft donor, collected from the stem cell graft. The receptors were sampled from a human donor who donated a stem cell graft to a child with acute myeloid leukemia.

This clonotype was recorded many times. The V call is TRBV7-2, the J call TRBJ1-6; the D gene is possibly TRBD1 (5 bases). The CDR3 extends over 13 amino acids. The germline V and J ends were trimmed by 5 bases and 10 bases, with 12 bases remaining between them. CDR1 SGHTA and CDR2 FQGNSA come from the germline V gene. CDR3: CASSGTAQSPLHF. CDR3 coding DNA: TGTGCCAGCAGCGGGACGGCTCAATCACCCCTCCACTTT.

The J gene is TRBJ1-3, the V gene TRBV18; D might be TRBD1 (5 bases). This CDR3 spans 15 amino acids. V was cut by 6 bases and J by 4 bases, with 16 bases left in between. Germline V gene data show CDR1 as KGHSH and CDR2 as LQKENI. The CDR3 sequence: CASSPAGRSGNTIYF. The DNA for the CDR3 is TGTGCCAGCTCTCCGGCAGGGAGATCCGGAAACACCATATATTTT.

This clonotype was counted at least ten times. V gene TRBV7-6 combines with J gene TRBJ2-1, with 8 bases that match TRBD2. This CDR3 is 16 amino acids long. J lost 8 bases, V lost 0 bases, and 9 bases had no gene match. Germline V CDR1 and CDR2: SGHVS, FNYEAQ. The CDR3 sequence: CASSLALGGGGDEQFF. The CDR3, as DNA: TGTGCCAGCAGCTTAGCGCTCGGGGGGGGAGGGGATGAGCAGTTCTTC.

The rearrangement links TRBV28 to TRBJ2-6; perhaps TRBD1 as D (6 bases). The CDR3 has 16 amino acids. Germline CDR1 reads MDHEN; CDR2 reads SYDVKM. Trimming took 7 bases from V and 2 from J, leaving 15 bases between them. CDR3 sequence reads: CASNLGAGAGANVLTF. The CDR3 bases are TGTGCCAGCAACCTAGGGGCAGGGGCTGGGGCCAACGTCCTGACTTTC. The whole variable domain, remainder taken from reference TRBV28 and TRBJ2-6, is DVKVTQSSRYLVKRTGEKVFLECVQDMDHENMFWYRQDPGLGLRLIYFSYDVKMKEKGDIPEGYSVSREKKERFSLILESASTNQTSMYLCASNLGAGAGANVLTFGAGSRLTVL.

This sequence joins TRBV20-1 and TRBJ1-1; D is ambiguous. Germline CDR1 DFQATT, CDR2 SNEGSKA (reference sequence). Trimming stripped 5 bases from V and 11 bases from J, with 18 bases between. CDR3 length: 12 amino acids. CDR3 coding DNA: TGCAGTGCTGAGCAGGATTTTGCCCAGGCTTTCTTT. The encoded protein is CSAEQDFAQAFF.

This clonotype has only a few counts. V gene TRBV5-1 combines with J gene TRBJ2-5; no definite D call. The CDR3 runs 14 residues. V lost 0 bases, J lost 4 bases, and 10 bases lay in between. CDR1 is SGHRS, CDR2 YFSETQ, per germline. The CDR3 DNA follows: TGCGCCAGCAGCTTGGATCCATGGGGAGAGACCCAGTACTTC. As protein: CASSLDPWGETQYF.

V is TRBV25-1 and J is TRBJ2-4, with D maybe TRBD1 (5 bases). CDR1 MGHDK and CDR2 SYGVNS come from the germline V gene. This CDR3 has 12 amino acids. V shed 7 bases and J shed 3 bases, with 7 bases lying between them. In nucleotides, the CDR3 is TGTGCCAGCAAGGGGATCAAAAACATTCAGTACTTC. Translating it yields CASKGIKNIQYF.

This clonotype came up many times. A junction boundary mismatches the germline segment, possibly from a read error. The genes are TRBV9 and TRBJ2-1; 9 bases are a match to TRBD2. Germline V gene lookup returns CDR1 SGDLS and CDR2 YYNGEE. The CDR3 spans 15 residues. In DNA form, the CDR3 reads TGTGCCAGCAGCGCCGGGACTAGCTCCAACAATGAGCAGTTCTTC. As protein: CASSAGTSSNNEQFF.

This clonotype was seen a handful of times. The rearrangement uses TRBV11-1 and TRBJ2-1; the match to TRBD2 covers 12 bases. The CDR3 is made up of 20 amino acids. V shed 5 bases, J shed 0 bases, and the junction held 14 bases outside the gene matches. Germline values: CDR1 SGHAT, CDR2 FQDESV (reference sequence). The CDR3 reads CASSPFPALAGGSSYNEQFF. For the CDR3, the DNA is TGTGCCAGCAGCCCGTTCCCCGCCCTAGCGGGGGGGAGCTCCTACAATGAGCAGTTCTTC.

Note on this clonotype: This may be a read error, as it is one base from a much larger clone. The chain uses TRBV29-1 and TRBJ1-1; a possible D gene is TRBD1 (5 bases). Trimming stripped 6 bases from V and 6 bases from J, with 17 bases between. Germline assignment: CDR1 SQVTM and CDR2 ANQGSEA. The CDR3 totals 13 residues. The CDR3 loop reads CSVGPGHRAEAFF. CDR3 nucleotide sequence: TGCAGCGTGGGCCCGGGGCATCGGGCTGAAGCTTTCTTT.

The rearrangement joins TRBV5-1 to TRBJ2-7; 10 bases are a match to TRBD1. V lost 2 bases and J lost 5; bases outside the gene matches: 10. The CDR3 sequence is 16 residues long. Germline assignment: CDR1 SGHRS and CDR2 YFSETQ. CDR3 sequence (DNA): TGCGCCAGCAGCTTAAGTAGTCCCGGGACAGGGGACGAGCAGTACGTC. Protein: CASSLSSPGTGDEQYV.

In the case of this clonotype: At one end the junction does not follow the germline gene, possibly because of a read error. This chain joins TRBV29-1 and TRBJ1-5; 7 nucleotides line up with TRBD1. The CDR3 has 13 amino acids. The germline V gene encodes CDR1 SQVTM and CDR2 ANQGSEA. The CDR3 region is CSVVQGGNQPQHF. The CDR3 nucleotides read TGCAGCGTTGTGCAGGGGGGAAATCAACCCCAGCATTTT. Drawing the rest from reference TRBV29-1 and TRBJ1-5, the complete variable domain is SAVISQKPSRDICQRGTSLTIQCQVDSQVTMMFWYRQQPGQSLTLIATANQGSEATYESGFVIDKFPISRPNLTFSTLTVSNMSPEDSSIYLCSVVQGGNQPQHFGDGTRLSIL.

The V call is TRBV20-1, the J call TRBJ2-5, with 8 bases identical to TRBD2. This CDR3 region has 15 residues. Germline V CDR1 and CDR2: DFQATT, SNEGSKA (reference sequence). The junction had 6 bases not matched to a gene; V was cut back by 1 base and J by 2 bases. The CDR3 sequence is CSARGRSGEQETQYF. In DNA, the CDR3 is TGCAGTGCTAGAGGCCGTAGCGGGGAACAAGAGACCCAGTACTTC.

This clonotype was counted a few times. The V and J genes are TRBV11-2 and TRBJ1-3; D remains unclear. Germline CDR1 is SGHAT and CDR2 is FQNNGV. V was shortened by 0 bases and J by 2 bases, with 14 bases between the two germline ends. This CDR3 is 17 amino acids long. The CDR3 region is CASSLDGVRAPGNTIYF. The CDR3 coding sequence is TGTGCCAGCAGCTTAGATGGTGTTAGGGCCCCTGGAAACACCATATATTTT.

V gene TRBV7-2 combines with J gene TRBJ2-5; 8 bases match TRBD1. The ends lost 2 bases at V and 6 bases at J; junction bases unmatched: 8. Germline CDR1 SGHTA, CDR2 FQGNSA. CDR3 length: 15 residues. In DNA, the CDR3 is TGTGCCAGCAGCTTATCGGCAGGGGGCATCAAGACCCAGTACTTC. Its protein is CASSLSAGGIKTQYF. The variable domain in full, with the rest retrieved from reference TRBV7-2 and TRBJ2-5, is GAGVSQSPSNKVTEKGKDVELRCDPISGHTALYWYRQSLGQGLEFLIYFQGNSAPDKSGLPSDRFSAERTGGSVSTLTIQRTQQEDSAVYLCASSLSAGGIKTQYFGPGTRLLVL.

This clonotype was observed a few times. In DNA form, the CDR3 reads TGTGCCACAGGGGCCGGGCTAGCGGGGTTCACAGATACGCAGTATTTT. Translating it yields CATGAGLAGFTDTQYF. The J gene is TRBJ2-3, the V gene TRBV10-3, with 9 positions matching TRBD2. The CDR3 has 16 residues. Germline V gene data show CDR1 as ENHRY and CDR2 as SYGVKD. Trimming removed 10 bases from V and 2 bases from J; junction bases left unmatched: 13.

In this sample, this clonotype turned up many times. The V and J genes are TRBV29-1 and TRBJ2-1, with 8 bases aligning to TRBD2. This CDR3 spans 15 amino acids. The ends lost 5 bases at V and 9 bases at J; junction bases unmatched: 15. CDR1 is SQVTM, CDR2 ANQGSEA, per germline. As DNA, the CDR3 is TGCAGCGTTCGCTGGCGGGAGCGGGGGAGCCTTGAGCAGTTCTTC. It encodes CSVRWRERGSLEQFF.

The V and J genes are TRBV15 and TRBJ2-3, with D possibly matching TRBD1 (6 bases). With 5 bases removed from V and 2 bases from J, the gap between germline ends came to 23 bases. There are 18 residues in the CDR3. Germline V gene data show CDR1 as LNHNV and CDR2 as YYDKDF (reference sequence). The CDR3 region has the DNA TGTGCCACCAGCGGTACCTCGACTCAGGGGCTTTACACAGATACGCAGTATTTT. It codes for CATSGTSTQGLYTDTQYF.

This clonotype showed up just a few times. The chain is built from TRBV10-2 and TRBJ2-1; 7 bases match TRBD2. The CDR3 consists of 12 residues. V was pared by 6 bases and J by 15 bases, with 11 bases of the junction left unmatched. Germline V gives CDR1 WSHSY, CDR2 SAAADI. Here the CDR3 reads CASSFGLDSRFF. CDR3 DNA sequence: TGCGCCAGCAGCTTTGGACTAGATTCCCGGTTCTTC.

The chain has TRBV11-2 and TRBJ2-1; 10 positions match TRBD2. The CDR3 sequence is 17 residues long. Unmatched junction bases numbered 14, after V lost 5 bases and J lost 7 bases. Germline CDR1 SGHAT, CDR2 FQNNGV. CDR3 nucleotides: TGTGCCAGCAGCCGCCTCCTTAGCGGGGGGATCGGGAATGAGCAGTTCTTC. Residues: CASSRLLSGGIGNEQFF.

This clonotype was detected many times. The CDR3 reads CSAREPQPRRQGRYEQYF. The CDR3 nucleotides are TGCAGTGCTAGAGAACCACAACCCAGAAGACAGGGAAGGTACGAGCAGTACTTC. V is TRBV20-1 and J is TRBJ2-7, with TRBD1 matching 7 bases. V trimming: 0 bases; J trimming: 4 bases; junction bases outside the gene matches: 18. The CDR3 contains 18 residues. CDR1 and CDR2 from the germline V gene are DFQATT and SNEGSKA (reference sequence).

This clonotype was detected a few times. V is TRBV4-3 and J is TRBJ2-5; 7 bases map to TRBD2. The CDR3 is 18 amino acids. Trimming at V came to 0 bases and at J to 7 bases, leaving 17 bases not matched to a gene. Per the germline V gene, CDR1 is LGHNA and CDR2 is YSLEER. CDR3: CASSQESPLNSGVWTQYF. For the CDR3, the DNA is TGCGCCAGCAGCCAAGAAAGCCCTCTGAACAGCGGGGTGTGGACCCAGTACTTC.

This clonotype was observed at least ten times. CDR3 nucleotide sequence: TGCAGCGTTCTAGTACGGTGGAACACTGAAGCTTTCTTT. Translation gives CSVLVRWNTEAFF. The chain has TRBV29-1 and TRBJ1-1; the D is unclear. Per the germline V gene, CDR1 is SQVTM and CDR2 is ANQGSEA. CDR3 length equals 13 residues. V shed 5 bases and J shed 1 base, with 11 bases lying between them.

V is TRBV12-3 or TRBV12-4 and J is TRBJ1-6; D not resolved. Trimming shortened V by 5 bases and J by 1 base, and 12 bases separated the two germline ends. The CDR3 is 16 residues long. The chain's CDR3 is CASSTRTESYNSPLHF. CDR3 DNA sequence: TGTGCCAGCAGTACCAGGACGGAATCCTATAATTCACCCCTCCACTTT.

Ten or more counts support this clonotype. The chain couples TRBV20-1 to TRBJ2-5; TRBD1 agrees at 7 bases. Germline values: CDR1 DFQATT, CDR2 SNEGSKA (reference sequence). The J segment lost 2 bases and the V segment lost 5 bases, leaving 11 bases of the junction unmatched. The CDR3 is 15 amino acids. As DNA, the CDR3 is TGCAGTGCTCCCCGCGGACAGGTCCCTCAAGAGACCCAGTACTTC. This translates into CSAPRGQVPQETQYF.

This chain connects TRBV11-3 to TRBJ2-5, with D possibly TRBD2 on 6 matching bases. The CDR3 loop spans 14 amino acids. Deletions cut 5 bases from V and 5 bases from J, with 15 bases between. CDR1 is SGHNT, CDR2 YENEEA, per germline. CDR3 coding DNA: TGTGCCAGCAGCGGCGGGCGGGGCCGTGAGACCCAGTACTTC. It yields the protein CASSGGRGRETQYF.

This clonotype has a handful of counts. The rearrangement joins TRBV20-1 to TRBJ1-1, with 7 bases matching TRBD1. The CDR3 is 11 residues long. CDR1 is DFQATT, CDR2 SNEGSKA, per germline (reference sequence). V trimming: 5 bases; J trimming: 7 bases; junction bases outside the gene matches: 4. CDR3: CSAPGQREAFF. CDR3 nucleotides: TGCAGTGCTCCGGGACAGCGTGAAGCTTTCTTT.

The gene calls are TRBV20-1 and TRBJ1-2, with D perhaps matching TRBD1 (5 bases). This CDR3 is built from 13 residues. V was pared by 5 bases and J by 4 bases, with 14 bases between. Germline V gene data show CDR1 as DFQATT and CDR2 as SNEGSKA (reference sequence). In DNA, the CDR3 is TGCAGTGCTTCATACAGGATAACCTATGGCTACACCTTC. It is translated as CSASYRITYGYTF.

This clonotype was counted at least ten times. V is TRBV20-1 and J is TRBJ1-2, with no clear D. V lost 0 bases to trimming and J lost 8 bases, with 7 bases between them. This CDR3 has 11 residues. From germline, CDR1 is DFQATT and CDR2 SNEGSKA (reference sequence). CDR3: CSARDPRGYTF. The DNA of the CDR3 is TGCAGTGCTAGAGATCCGAGGGGCTACACCTTC.